These 22 T cell receptor beta chains were all obtained from the same sample, sequenced in a study of T cell repertoires in cytomegalovirus infection (dated by TCRdb to the late 2010s). Instrument on record: Illumina HiSeq 1500. TCRdb applied fastp at Q25 and MiXCR to the public reads, then kept only in-frame beta chains. Records with the same CDR3 protein are collapsed into one entry carrying the most frequent genes and DNA. The sample table lists 80,000 or so distinct CDR3 sequences, more than 20% of them with a count of one. The ten largest account for roughly 50% of the sample. Read against the paper, the sample's treatment or condition label means: in vitro stimulation with specific CMV peptide epitopes to enrich CMV-specific T cells. These receptors' antigens are unknown. Sequences were derived from CD8+ T cells from cultured PBMCs, sampled from culture after CMV antigen stimulation. Source of these receptors: a human donor in good health (CMV status not recorded). Some clones in this sample may be carry-over from other donors' samples.

This clonotype came up a few times. This CDR3 reads CASMETEAFF. The CDR3 DNA follows: TGTGCCAGCATGGAGACTGAAGCTTTCTTT. The chain uses TRBV28 and TRBJ1-1; D call uncertain. The CDR3 runs 10 residues. V was pared by 7 bases and J by 5 bases, with 5 bases between. Germline-derived CDR1 and CDR2 are MDHEN and SYDVKM.

This clonotype has at least ten counts. The chain employs TRBV11-3 and TRBJ2-1, with a possible D match to TRBD1 (6 bases). Germline V CDR1 and CDR2: SGHNT, YENEEA. V shed 1 base and J shed 5 bases, with 12 bases lying between them. The CDR3 contains 15 residues. DNA of the CDR3: TGTGCCAGCAGCTTAGGGATGGGGGCCAACAATGAGCAGTTCTTC. It translates to CASSLGMGANNEQFF.

The chain has TRBV20-1 and TRBJ2-1, with no clear D. The CDR3 consists of 10 residues. The ends were cut back, 5 bases at V and 10 bases at J, with 9 bases in the middle. Per the germline V gene, CDR1 is DFQATT and CDR2 is SNEGSKA (reference sequence). CDR3 nucleotide sequence: TGCAGTGCTCGATTCGACGAGCAGTTCTTC. Translated: CSARFDEQFF.

The table lists this clonotype with a few counts. This chain links TRBV6-2 or TRBV6-3 with TRBJ1-2, with 8 nucleotides matching TRBD1. The V gene end was trimmed by 2 bases and the J gene end by 4 bases; junction bases not matched to a gene: 0. Germline V gene sequence: CDR1 MNHEY, CDR2 SVGEGT. This CDR3 comprises 13 residues. CDR3 DNA sequence: TGTGCCAGCAGTTACGACAGGGGCTATGGCTACACCTTC. This translates into CASSYDRGYGYTF.

This rearrangement joins TRBV4-2 to TRBJ2-7; no definite D call. The CDR3 sequence is 14 residues long. Germline loops: CDR1 LGHNA, CDR2 YNFKEQ. V lost 0 bases, J lost 2 bases, and 8 bases lay in between. CDR3 in DNA: TGTGCCAGCAGCCAAGATAGTACGACCTACGAGCAGTACTTC. Translated: CASSQDSTTYEQYF.

This clonotype has just a few counts. The rearrangement joins TRBV30 to TRBJ2-3, with 7 bases fitting TRBD2. Germline trimming cut 4 bases from V and 1 base from J; bases unmatched to any gene: 8. CDR1 and CDR2 from the germline V gene are GTSNPN and SVGIG (reference sequence). CDR3 length equals 15 residues. In DNA, the CDR3 is TGTGCCTGGACCCCCGGGACTATGGGCACAGATACGCAGTATTTT. It is translated as CAWTPGTMGTDTQYF.

This clonotype has a handful of counts. The chain combines TRBV5-6 with TRBJ2-5; 8 positions match TRBD1. V was clipped by 4 bases and J by 5 bases; unmatched bases: 10. The length of the CDR3 is 15 residues. CDR1 is SGHDT, CDR2 YYEEEE, per germline. The CDR3 loop is CASSRLETGVETQYF. CDR3 bases: TGTGCCAGCAGCCGCCTAGAGACAGGGGTGGAGACCCAGTACTTC.

In this sample, this clonotype turned up a few times. V is TRBV10-3 and J is TRBJ2-7; D is unresolved. The CDR3 length is 12 residues. V shed 7 bases and J shed 9 bases, with 16 bases lying between them. The germline V gene has CDR1 ENHRY and CDR2 SYGVKD. In nucleotides, the CDR3 is TGTGCCATCACCGACGGTGGGGTGGTGCAGTACTTC. It is translated as CAITDGGVVQYF.

There are a few counts of this clonotype. V is TRBV28 and J is TRBJ1-2; perhaps TRBD1 as D (6 bases). Germline V gives CDR1 MDHEN, CDR2 SYDVKM. Trimming took off 6 bases at V and 8 bases at J, with 13 bases between the two ends. CDR3 length: 12 residues. The CDR3 protein is CASRNTGYGYTF. The CDR3 DNA reads TGTGCCAGCAGGAATACAGGGTACGGCTACACCTTC.

V usage is TRBV12-3 or TRBV12-4 and J usage is TRBJ2-3; 10 bases fit TRBD2. The CDR3 length is 16 residues. The V segment lost 4 bases and the J segment 2 bases; nucleotides outside the gene matches: 6. Here the CDR3 reads CASSSRTSGLTDTQYF. The CDR3 DNA reads TGTGCCAGCAGTTCCCGGACTAGCGGCCTCACAGATACGCAGTATTTT.

Ten or more counts support this clonotype. The genes are TRBV12-3 or TRBV12-4 and TRBJ2-1; perhaps D is TRBD1 or TRBD2 (5 bases each). Deletions cut 7 bases from V and 8 bases from J, with 12 bases between. This CDR3 comprises 12 residues. The CDR3 DNA is TGTGCCAGCACCTTGATGGGGGATGAGCAGTTCTTC. Translation gives CASTLMGDEQFF.

This chain links TRBV18 with TRBJ2-7; TRBD1 aligns across 7 bases. There are 15 residues in the CDR3. The junction had 3 bases not matched to a gene; V was cut back by 1 base and J by 0 bases. Germline CDR1 is KGHSH and CDR2 is LQKENI. The CDR3 is CASSPLGQDSYEQYF. The CDR3 nucleotides are TGTGCCAGCTCACCACTCGGACAGGACTCCTACGAGCAGTACTTC.

This clonotype was seen more than once but under ten times. V is TRBV9 and J is TRBJ1-4; the D gene is possibly TRBD1 (5 bases). The CDR3 has 14 amino acids. In germline, CDR1 is SGDLS, CDR2 YYNGEE. V lost 3 bases to trimming and J lost 5 bases, with 11 bases between them. The CDR3 coding sequence is TGTGCCAGCAGCGCGGACACTCGCAATGAAAAACTGTTTTTT. Translation gives CASSADTRNEKLFF.

In its sample, this clonotype was seen many times. The gene calls are TRBV19 and TRBJ2-1, with 10 bases matching TRBD1. In germline, CDR1 is LNHDA, CDR2 SQIVND (reference sequence). The J segment lost 2 bases and the V segment lost 3 bases, leaving 4 bases of the junction unmatched. The CDR3 consists of 16 residues. CDR3 sequence: CASSIGTGVTYNEQFF. CDR3 in DNA: TGTGCCAGTAGTATCGGGACAGGGGTAACCTACAATGAGCAGTTCTTC.

This clonotype has at least ten counts. The V call is TRBV7-8, the J call TRBJ1-5, with D possibly matching TRBD1 (5 bases). This CDR3 is 16 amino acids long. V shed 1 base and J shed 0 bases, with 10 bases lying between them. Germline values: CDR1 SGHVS, CDR2 FQNEAQ. CDR3 nucleotide sequence: TGTGCCAGCAGCTTAGAGAGGGGTTATAGCAATCAGCCCCAGCATTTT. This codes for CASSLERGYSNQPQHF.

The chain combines TRBV12-3 or TRBV12-4 with TRBJ1-1; 7 bases map to TRBD1. V was pared by 2 bases and J by 4 bases, with 1 base of the junction left unmatched. This CDR3 is 13 amino acids long. CDR3 bases: TGTGCCAGCAGTTTAAGGGGGCGCACTGAAGCTTTCTTT. Residues: CASSLRGRTEAFF.

This chain uses TRBV11-2 with TRBJ2-7; D gene uncertain. The CDR3 consists of 13 residues. V was clipped by 1 base and J by 5 bases, with 9 bases between them. Germline CDR1 is SGHAT and CDR2 is FQNNGV. In DNA, the CDR3 is TGTGCCAGCAGCTTAGGGGGATTAAACGAGCAGTACTTC. Protein sequence: CASSLGGLNEQYF.

This rearrangement joins TRBV7-9 to TRBJ2-3, with 9 bases identical to TRBD1. V shed 3 bases and J 5 bases; nucleotides not matched to a gene: 9. The CDR3 length is 16 residues. CDR1 and CDR2 from the germline V gene are SEHNR and FQNEAQ (reference sequence). The CDR3 loop reads CASSLGTGGLLDTQYF. The CDR3 DNA is TGTGCCAGCAGCTTGGGAACAGGGGGCTTGTTAGATACGCAGTATTTT.

This clonotype has just a few counts. This chain connects TRBV3-1 to TRBJ1-1; possibly TRBD1 for D (5 bases). V was cut by 4 bases and J by 1 base, with 10 bases left in between. This CDR3 spans 14 amino acids. Germline V gene lookup returns CDR1 LGHDT and CDR2 YNNKEL (reference sequence). The chain's CDR3 is CASSRDRSNTEAFF. The CDR3 DNA follows: TGTGCCAGCAGCCGGGACCGGTCGAACACTGAAGCTTTCTTT.

The chain employs TRBV6-1 and TRBJ1-2; 12 nucleotides line up with TRBD1. The trim removed 4 bases at V and 6 bases at J, leaving 6 bases unmatched. The CDR3 extends over 15 amino acids. Germline V gives CDR1 MNHNS, CDR2 SASEGT. CDR3 coding DNA: TGTGCCAGCAGTGCCCGGGACAGGGGGCCTGATGGCTACACCTTC. It codes for CASSARDRGPDGYTF.

The CDR3 coding sequence is TGTGCCAGCAGCTCGGGCGGGTCTGGCAATCAGCCCCAGCATTTT. Amino acid sequence: CASSSGGSGNQPQHF. V and J are TRBV6-6 and TRBJ1-5, with D uncertain. This CDR3 has 15 residues. Trimming removed 6 bases from V and 2 bases from J, with 14 bases in between. CDR1 and CDR2 from the germline V gene are MNHNY and SVGAGI (reference sequence).

This chain joins TRBV18 and TRBJ1-2; 7 nucleotides agree with TRBD1. V shed 3 bases and J 12 bases; nucleotides not matched to a gene: 13. CDR3 length: 14 residues. Germline lookup yields CDR1 KGHSH and CDR2 LQKENI. The CDR3 coding sequence is TGTGCCAGCTCACCTACGGACAGGTTAAGCGAGGACACCTTC. Its protein is CASSPTDRLSEDTF. Supplemented by reference TRBV18 and TRBJ1-2, the full variable domain reads NAGVMQNPRHLVRRRGQEARLRCSPMKGHSHVYWYRQLPEEGLKFMVYLQKENIIDESGMPKERFSAEFPKEGPSILRIQQVVRGDSAAYFCASSPTDRLSEDTFGSGTRLTVV.